This T cell receptor (beta chain) is drawn from a study of blood T cells in healthy people across ages. It was with a sample-barcoded 5' primer and a J-beta primer mix that a second PCR of about 7 to 12 cycles was run. TCRdb fed the 5' RACE reads into MiXCR, producing one record per CDR3 protein. This table has some 800,000 distinct CDR3 sequences, 20% to 30% appearing once. The donors, aged about 6 to 90, were healthy Caucasians from Russia. The CDR3 covers 14 residues. Germline loops: CDR1 SQVTM, CDR2 ANQGSEA. The V gene lost 4 bases and the J gene lost 4 bases, with 16 bases spanning the gap. To note about this clonotype: Since a much larger clone is just one base distant, this may be a read error.

Separately, the same data were catalogued under a study of T cells of mothers and their children. That study adds: cDNA synthesis used all extracted RNA, 1.5 ug per 15 ul. Primer M1S, used in the second PCR, introduced sample barcodes and 2-4 random nucleotides. Per child, 2.5 million to 3.5 million TCR beta CDR3 reads were obtained, against over 9 million per mother.

The V call is TRBV29-1, the J call TRBJ2-5; D may be TRBD2 (6 bases). Specimen: blood. This TCR came from a boy younger than 18 in good health. The chain's CDR3 is CSVVGELATETQYF. CDR3 coding DNA: TGCAGCGTTGTTGGTGAACTAGCTACAGAGACCCAGTACTTC.